The TCR beta chain under discussion was sequenced for a study of T-cell memory formation after mild COVID-19. Points on this clonotype: Its antigen is unknown.

V was pared by 6 bases and J by 4 bases, with 15 bases between. The CDR3 covers 14 residues. CDR1 and CDR2 (germline): SGHRS, YFSETQ. It was 5'RACE with constant-segment primers that produced the TCR alpha and TCR beta cDNA libraries, which carried sample barcodes and UMIs. From the 5' RACE reads, TCRdb called clonotypes with MiXCR, one entry per CDR3 protein. The sample holds hundreds of thousands of distinct CDR3 sequences, around 22% seen once. General study results and limits: Second-wave clones peaking on day 37 lacked confirmed SARS-CoV-2 specificity.

V is TRBV5-1 and J is TRBJ2-3, with D possibly called TRBD1 or TRBD2 (5 bases each). This clonotype was sampled from an adult woman who had mild COVID-19 (a few samples of this study predate the infection). Cell type and time point are not known. Material: PBMCs or a T cell subset sorted from them (not recorded which). Here the CDR3 reads CASTREWLPDTQYF. CDR3 bases: TGCGCCAGCACCAGGGAGTGGTTGCCAGATACGCAGTATTTT.